Below are 27 T cell receptor beta chains sequenced from a single sample in a study of OX40 agonist ivuxolimab in advanced cancers. Assay: immunoSEQ multiplex PCR; the TCRdb copy retains only in-frame clones and omits some. The sample has 95,000 to 150,000 clones, 85% to 95% seen once; the top ten hold roughly 0.15%. Sample: CD4+ or CD8+ T cells sorted from blood, taken in a trial of the OX40 agonist ivuxolimab. The receptors come from an adult with an advanced solid tumor such as melanoma, head and neck, liver or kidney cancer.

This chain's CDR3 is CASRSPGQGDYGYTF. CDR3 nucleotides: TGTGCCAGCAGAAGTCCGGGACAGGGAGACTATGGCTACACCTTC. The V call is TRBV6-6, the J call TRBJ1-2; 9 bases line up with TRBD1. V gave up 6 bases and J gave up 3 bases; unmatched junction bases: 8. The CDR3 contains 15 residues. Germline CDR1 and CDR2: MNHNY and SVGAGI (reference sequence).

The V gene is TRBV5-1, the J gene TRBJ2-5; D not certain. The length of the CDR3 is 14 residues. Per the germline V gene, CDR1 is SGHRS and CDR2 is YFSETQ. Trimming left V 0 bases short and J 5 bases short, with 11 bases between. In DNA form, the CDR3 reads TGCGCCAGCAGCTTGGATGGGTTATTGGAGACCCAGTACTTC. This sequence encodes CASSLDGLLETQYF.

The chain joins TRBV19 to TRBJ1-1, with 9 nucleotides matching TRBD1. The CDR3 length is 13 residues. Germline V CDR1 and CDR2: LNHDA, SQIVND (reference sequence). V shed 6 bases and J 4 bases; nucleotides not matched to a gene: 3. The CDR3 region has the DNA TGTGCCAGTAGAGAGGACAGGGGCACTGAAGCTTTCTTT. It translates to CASREDRGTEAFF.

The chain links TRBV15 to TRBJ1-2; 7 positions agree with TRBD1. The junction had 7 bases not matched to a gene; V was cut back by 4 bases and J by 2 bases. CDR1 is LNHNV, CDR2 YYDKDF, per germline (reference sequence). This CDR3 has 15 residues. The CDR3 DNA is TGTGCCACCAGCAACGGACAGGACCCAAACTATGGCTACACCTTC. This codes for CATSNGQDPNYGYTF.

The gene calls are TRBV6-1 and TRBJ2-7; D possibly uses TRBD1 or TRBD2 (7 bases each). Trimming shortened V by 8 bases and J by 3 bases, and 14 bases separated the two germline ends. In germline, CDR1 is MNHNS, CDR2 SASEGT. This CDR3 region has 13 residues. DNA for the CDR3: TGTGCCAGCGGATTCAGGGGGGGCTACGAGCAGTACTTC. Translation gives CASGFRGGYEQYF.

The chain recombines TRBV10-3 with TRBJ1-2; a possible D gene is TRBD1 (6 bases). Trimming stripped 6 bases from V and 4 bases from J, with 15 bases between. CDR3 length equals 14 residues. The V gene's germline CDR1 is ENHRY and CDR2 SYGVKD. CDR3: CAIRGDKVGYGYTF. The CDR3 DNA sequence: TGTGCCATCAGGGGGGACAAGGTGGGCTATGGCTACACCTTC.

Written as DNA, the CDR3 is TGTGCCAGCAGCCGCATAACACAGGGGGCAGGAACTGAAGCTTTCTTT. It is translated as CASSRITQGAGTEAFF. This sequence joins TRBV4-2 and TRBJ1-1, with 9 bases lining up with TRBD1. After removal of 4 bases from V and 5 bases from J, the junction contained 11 bases not matched to a gene. The V gene's germline CDR1 is LGHNA and CDR2 YNFKEQ. There are 16 residues in the CDR3.

The rearrangement joins TRBV2 to TRBJ2-2; 8 bases fit TRBD1. The CDR3 extends over 16 amino acids. With V trimmed by 6 bases and J by 5 bases, 11 bases remained unmatched. Germline values: CDR1 SNHLY, CDR2 FYNNEI. The CDR3 bases are TGTGCCAGCAGCTTAAATGGACAGGGACTGACCGGGGAGCTGTTTTTT. This encodes CASSLNGQGLTGELFF.

This clone has only one observation. As DNA, the CDR3 is TGTGCCAGTAGTTTCAACACAGATACGCAGTATTTT. This sequence encodes CASSFNTDTQYF. This chain connects TRBV19 to TRBJ2-3; D is unclear. V was shortened by 5 bases and J by 2 bases, with 5 bases between the two germline ends. CDR1 is LNHDA, CDR2 SQIVND, per germline (reference sequence). The CDR3 extends over 12 amino acids.

The chain is built from TRBV2 and TRBJ2-7; 8 nucleotides align to TRBD2. The CDR3 extends over 13 amino acids. The V segment lost 7 bases and the J segment 2 bases; nucleotides outside the gene matches: 4. Germline-derived CDR1 and CDR2 are SNHLY and FYNNEI. This CDR3 reads CASTPGGTYEQYF. In nucleotides, the CDR3 is TGTGCCAGCACCCCGGGGGGGACCTACGAGCAGTACTTC.

The rearrangement joins TRBV7-9 to TRBJ2-2; the D is unclear. Germline CDR1 and CDR2: SEHNR and FQNEAQ (reference sequence). CDR3 length: 17 residues. The V end lost 4 bases, the J end lost 10 bases, and 25 bases lay between the germline ends. CDR3 nucleotide sequence: TGTGCCAGCAGCTCGGCGGTCGGAATACTGCCCATCGAGGAGCTGTTTTTT. As protein: CASSSAVGILPIEELFF. Filled out from reference TRBV7-9 and TRBJ2-2, the complete variable domain reads DTGVSQNPRHKITKRGQNVTFRCDPISEHNRLYWYRQTLGQGPEFLTYFQNEAQLEKSRLLSDRFSAERPKGSFSTLEIQRTEQGDSAMYLCASSSAVGILPIEELFFGEGSRLTVL.

The chain has TRBV6-1 and TRBJ2-7, with 9 bases that match TRBD2. Trimming took 6 bases from V and 3 from J; bases not matched to a gene: 9. In germline, CDR1 is MNHNS, CDR2 SASEGT. The CDR3 extends over 15 amino acids. CDR3 amino acids: CASREGAGGLYEQYF. The CDR3 DNA reads TGTGCCAGCAGAGAGGGAGCGGGGGGCCTCTACGAGCAGTACTTC.

This clone appeared a single time. The rearrangement uses TRBV6-1 and TRBJ1-3; 11 bases line up with TRBD1. The germline V gene has CDR1 MNHNS and CDR2 SASEGT. After removal of 3 bases from V and 0 bases from J, the junction contained 1 base not matched to a gene. The CDR3 extends over 16 amino acids. The CDR3 protein is CASSDGQGASGNTIYF. In nucleotides, the CDR3 is TGTGCCAGCAGTGATGGACAGGGGGCCTCTGGAAACACCATATATTTT.

The rearrangement joins TRBV19 to TRBJ1-5; D perhaps matches TRBD1 (6 bases). V gave up 5 bases and J gave up 7 bases, with 9 bases separating them. The germline V gene has CDR1 LNHDA and CDR2 SQIVND (reference sequence). CDR3 length: 12 residues. CDR3 sequence (DNA): TGTGCCAGTAGTCTCGGGGGCCAGCCCCAGCATTTT. Amino acid sequence: CASSLGGQPQHF.

This chain's CDR3 is CASSLVYSNQPQHF. CDR3 sequence (DNA): TGTGCCAGCAGCTTAGTATACAGCAATCAGCCCCAGCATTTT. V and J are TRBV7-2 and TRBJ1-5; D is undetermined. This CDR3 contains 14 residues. The germline gives CDR1 SGHTA, CDR2 FQGNSA. V was shortened by 1 base and J by 1 base, with 5 bases between the two germline ends.

This clone was counted once. This chain uses TRBV28 with TRBJ1-4, with TRBD1 as a possible D gene (6 bases). Trimming took off 6 bases at V and 8 bases at J, with 16 bases between the two ends. CDR3 length: 14 residues. CDR1 and CDR2 from the germline V gene are MDHEN and SYDVKM. The CDR3 loop reads CASSPGGREEKLFF. CDR3 nucleotides: TGTGCCAGCAGCCCCGGGGGGCGAGAAGAAAAACTGTTTTTT. Combining the CDR3 with reference TRBV28 and TRBJ1-4 gives the whole variable domain DVKVTQSSRYLVKRTGEKVFLECVQDMDHENMFWYRQDPGLGLRLIYFSYDVKMKEKGDIPEGYSVSREKKERFSLILESASTNQTSMYLCASSPGGREEKLFFGSGTQLSVL.

This chain links TRBV7-6 with TRBJ1-2; tentative D call: TRBD1 (5 bases). V was cut by 4 bases and J by 5 bases, with 11 bases left in between. Germline V gene sequence: CDR1 SGHVS, CDR2 FNYEAQ. The CDR3 has 13 amino acids. The CDR3 protein is CASSSRGGYGYTF. The CDR3 DNA is TGTGCCAGCAGCTCCCGGGGGGGGTATGGCTACACCTTC.

This sequence joins TRBV18 and TRBJ1-3; D gene uncertain. Germline V gives CDR1 KGHSH, CDR2 LQKENI. Trimming removed 2 bases from V and 0 bases from J, with 14 bases in between. This CDR3 has 17 amino acids. The CDR3 DNA reads as TGTGCCAGCTCACCAGCAATACCAGAGGGCTCTGGAAACACCATATATTTT. Its protein is CASSPAIPEGSGNTIYF.

The V call is TRBV7-9, the J call TRBJ1-3; D is possibly TRBD1 (5 bases). Germline V lookup: CDR1 SEHNR, CDR2 FQNEAQ (reference sequence). Trimming removed 1 base at V and 2 bases at J, with 12 bases between. This CDR3 is built from 16 residues. The CDR3 nucleotides are TGTGCCAGCAGCTTAGAGGGGACCTCTCCTGGAAACACCATATATTTT. This gives the protein CASSLEGTSPGNTIYF.

The sample holds one count of this clone. This sequence joins TRBV18 and TRBJ1-3; D gene uncertain. Germline assignment: CDR1 KGHSH and CDR2 LQKENI. Trimming removed 3 bases from V and 0 bases from J, with 6 bases in between. The CDR3 spans 14 residues. The DNA of the CDR3 is TGTGCCAGCTCACCTGGGGTCTCTGGAAACACCATATATTTT. Its protein is CASSPGVSGNTIYF.

The chain combines TRBV5-1 with TRBJ1-1, with D perhaps matching TRBD1 (5 bases). Trimming shortened V by 4 bases and J by 0 bases, and 10 bases separated the two germline ends. The CDR3 runs 14 residues. The germline gives CDR1 SGHRS, CDR2 YFSETQ. CDR3 coding DNA: TGCGCCAGCAGCCATCAAGGGGTGAACACTGAAGCTTTCTTT. Translating gives CASSHQGVNTEAFF.

The rearrangement links TRBV11-2 to TRBJ2-1; perhaps TRBD2 as D (6 bases). With 4 bases removed from V and 0 bases from J, the gap between germline ends came to 13 bases. The CDR3 is 16 residues long. Germline CDR1 SGHAT, CDR2 FQNNGV. Here the CDR3 DNA reads TGTGCCAGCAGCTCGATTGTCGGGGGCTCCTACAATGAGCAGTTCTTC. This translates into CASSSIVGGSYNEQFF.

V gene TRBV6-5 combines with J gene TRBJ2-2; tentatively, D is TRBD1 (7 bases). The CDR3 is 12 amino acids. The germline gives CDR1 MNHEY, CDR2 SVGAGI. V was cut by 7 bases and J by 6 bases, with 9 bases left in between. CDR3 nucleotides: TGTGCCAGCACCAGGGGGGCCGGGGAGCTGTTTTTT. Translating it yields CASTRGAGELFF.

The chain couples TRBV7-9 to TRBJ2-1; D uncertain. This CDR3 has 12 amino acids. The V gene's germline CDR1 is SEHNR and CDR2 FQNEAQ (reference sequence). The V and J ends lost 1 base and 12 bases respectively, with 10 bases between them. Here the CDR3 DNA reads TGTGCCAGCAGCTTAGTCACGGACGCGCAGTTCTTC. It codes for CASSLVTDAQFF.

This clone was recorded once. The chain employs TRBV5-5 and TRBJ1-2; 9 positions agree with TRBD1. The CDR3 is 15 residues long. The junction had 2 bases not matched to a gene; V was cut back by 0 bases and J by 2 bases. From germline, CDR1 is SGHKS and CDR2 YYEKEE (reference sequence). The chain's CDR3 is CASSLATGGNYGYTF. CDR3 DNA: TGTGCCAGCAGCTTGGCCACAGGGGGCAACTATGGCTACACCTTC. The full variable domain, completed using reference TRBV5-5 and TRBJ1-2, is DAGVTQSPTHLIKTRGQQVTLRCSPISGHKSVSWYQQVLGQGPQFIFQYYEKEERGRGNFPDRFSARQFPNYSSELNVNALLLGDSALYLCASSLATGGNYGYTFGSGTRLTVV.

This chain connects TRBV5-6 to TRBJ1-2, with D unclear. The germline V gene has CDR1 SGHDT and CDR2 YYEEEE. The CDR3 runs to 13 residues. Trimming left V 4 bases short and J 1 base short, with 8 bases between. CDR3 nucleotides: TGTGCCAGCAGCAACACCTATAACTATGGCTACACCTTC. Amino acid sequence: CASSNTYNYGYTF. The full variable domain, in which reference TRBV5-6 and TRBJ1-2 provide the parts outside the CDR3, is DAGVTQSPTHLIKTRGQQVTLRCSPKSGHDTVSWYQQALGQGPQFIFQYYEEEERQRGNFPDRFSGHQFPNYSSELNVNALLLGDSALYLCASSNTYNYGYTFGSGTRLTVV.

CDR3 DNA sequence: TGTGCCAGCAGCGTACTAGCGGGGGGGGGCACAGATACGCAGTATTTT. It specifies CASSVLAGGGTDTQYF. This chain uses TRBV9 with TRBJ2-3, with 12 bases aligning to TRBD2. Trimming at V came to 1 base and at J to 1 base, leaving 1 base not matched to a gene. Germline V gene sequence: CDR1 SGDLS, CDR2 YYNGEE. The CDR3 spans 16 residues.